These 8 T cell receptor beta chains came from one sample sequenced in a study of blood T cell repertoires in COVID-19. Assay used: immunoSEQ multiplex PCR; TCRdb lists only in-frame clones, some missing. The sample has 45,000 to 55,000 clones; less than 85% are singletons. Source material: peripheral blood. Every receptor here comes from a human donor in a cohort sampled during active COVID-19.

V usage is TRBV5-6 and J usage is TRBJ1-2, with TRBD1 matching 8 bases. V lost 4 bases to trimming and J lost 4 bases; unmatched junction nucleotides: 6. The CDR3 spans 14 residues. Germline CDR1 is SGHDT and CDR2 is YYEEEE. DNA of the CDR3: TGTGCCAGCAGCCCCGGGACAGGCACCTATGGCTACACCTTC. This encodes CASSPGTGTYGYTF.

The CDR3 is CAISRRDVAGVPNTGELFF. The DNA of the CDR3 is TGTGCCATCAGTCGTCGAGACGTAGCCGGGGTTCCGAACACCGGGGAGCTGTTTTTT. The genes are TRBV10-3 and TRBJ2-2; tentatively, D is TRBD2 (5 bases). CDR3 length: 19 amino acids. The germline CDR1 and CDR2 sequences are ENHRY and SYGVKD. The V end lost 5 bases, the J end lost 0 bases, and 22 bases lay between the germline ends.

The gene calls are TRBV7-3 and TRBJ2-3; TRBD2 is a possible D gene (6 bases). CDR1 SGHTA and CDR2 FQGTGA come from the germline V gene. V lost 4 bases and J 4 bases, leaving 12 bases between the germline ends. The CDR3 covers 14 residues. The CDR3 sequence: CASSSGGTSDTQYF. The CDR3 nucleotides are TGTGCCAGCAGCTCCGGAGGGACTTCAGATACGCAGTATTTT.

The rearrangement uses TRBV25-1 and TRBJ1-5; D gene unclear. Germline CDR1 MGHDK, CDR2 SYGVNS. V gave up 6 bases and J gave up 7 bases, with 19 bases separating them. The CDR3 sequence is 15 residues long. The CDR3 DNA follows: TGTGCCAGCAGAAACCTGCCTAGCTGGGCACAGCCCCAGCATTTT. Its protein product is CASRNLPSWAQPQHF.

The chain employs TRBV5-6 and TRBJ1-5; TRBD1 matches at 11 bases. V trimming: 1 base; J trimming: 11 bases; junction bases outside the gene matches: 8. Germline CDR1 SGHDT, CDR2 YYEEEE. This CDR3 comprises 15 residues. The CDR3 DNA sequence: TGTGCCAGCAGCTTGTTCGGGACAGGGGGGATGGCCCAGCATTTT. Its translation is CASSLFGTGGMAQHF. Drawing the rest from reference TRBV5-6 and TRBJ1-5, the complete variable domain is DAGVTQSPTHLIKTRGQQVTLRCSPKSGHDTVSWYQQALGQGPQFIFQYYEEEERQRGNFPDRFSGHQFPNYSSELNVNALLLGDSALYLCASSLFGTGGMAQHFGDGTRLSIL.

This clone was picked up one time. The chain employs TRBV7-6 and TRBJ2-1; 9 nucleotides line up with TRBD2. The CDR3 covers 15 residues. V was clipped by 2 bases and J by 9 bases; unmatched bases: 8. CDR1 is SGHVS, CDR2 FNYEAQ, per germline. CDR3 sequence (DNA): TGTGCCAGCAGCTTATATAGCGGGAGTCCCGTTGAGCAGTTCTTC. It translates to CASSLYSGSPVEQFF.

This sequence joins TRBV7-9 and TRBJ2-2, with 10 bases lining up with TRBD2. Germline CDR1 and CDR2: SEHNR and FQNEAQ (reference sequence). The CDR3 covers 18 residues. With 6 bases clipped from V and 0 bases from J, the junction kept 10 bases outside the gene matches. CDR3 in DNA: TGTGCCAGCAGACCCATAGCGGGGGGCCTTACGAACACCGGGGAGCTGTTTTTT. As protein: CASRPIAGGLTNTGELFF.

Only a few counts were recorded for this clone. V gene TRBV21-1 combines with J gene TRBJ1-4. TRBV21-1 is described as a pseudogene. The CDR3 is 12 residues long. The CDR3 protein is CASSKEEGGGFF. CDR3 nucleotide sequence: TGTGCCAGCAGCAAAGAGGAGGGCGGGGGATTTTTT.